Listed below are T cell receptor beta chains from one sample, sequenced in a study of OX40 agonist ivuxolimab in advanced cancers. TCRdb keeps only in-frame clones here, not all; method: immunoSEQ multiplex PCR. The sample carries some 100,000 clones, around 90% recorded once. The sample consisted of CD4+ or CD8+ T cells sorted from blood, taken in a trial of the OX40 agonist ivuxolimab. The origin of the receptors is an adult with an advanced solid tumor such as melanoma, head and neck, liver or kidney cancer. The CDR3 runs from the conserved cysteine through the conserved F or W.

v_gene,CDR3aa
TRBV5-4,CASSLGLGRGLGEQYF
TRBV2,CASSGARTGAGGELFF
TRBV5-1,CASSWDSNTEAFF
TRBV30,CAWSVRTSGPYNEQFF
TRBV6-6,CASSYLRQGLNQPQHF
TRBV29-1,CSVPMRTNTGELFF
TRBV10-1,CASSEGGPFDNEQFF
TRBV6-1,CASITGESGYTF
TRBV30,CAWSIGTGWPDTQYF
TRBV6-1,CASSEGRYEQYF
TRBV9,CASSVTDNQPQHF
TRBV15,CATSSRASEIQETQYF
TRBV19,CASSIRVPDPGQGANEQFF
TRBV2,CASSQDRGSNQPQHF
TRBV23-1,CASSQNLQGTGKKLFF
TRBV20-1,CSAMPGFEQFF
TRBV5-1,CASRGQNEKLFF
TRBV4-1,CASSQVDGPLGYTF
TRBV27,CASSLFSSGIGTGELFF
TRBV9,CASSTRQGWGANGYTF
TRBV21-1,CASSKKVRDRAQFGYGYTF
TRBV14,CASSARRGVTEAFF
TRBV9,CASSVEEGAQYEQYF
TRBV6-1,CASSVYPRGRRYEQYF
TRBV6-4,CASSREFGGELFF
TRBV7-8,CASSPRPGTGTSSYEQYF
TRBV6-1,CASSEGAAGGYTF
TRBV30,CAWSSAREGTQYF
TRBV5-4,CASSLDRWGDGYTF
TRBV6-5,CASSLGTGSYEQYF
TRBV6-6,CASSYRQNSYEQYF
TRBV19,CASSRLGETQYF
TRBV6-6,CASSQGGIGQPQHF
TRBV18,CASSPWQGNTEAFF
TRBV19,CASTLTGVSTEAFF
TRBV29-1,CSVARRGGTGSSYEQYF
TRBV5-1,CASSLEPGNTEAFF
TRBV11-3,CASSLDYPGELFF
TRBV27,CASSFYPQGEQYF
TRBV27,CASSSAHRDRGAYGYTF
TRBV5-4,CASSLSLDVYEQYF
TRBV5-1,CASSWGQGIGELFF
TRBV10-3,CAITSGVGSTDTQYF
TRBV10-1,CASSAPGQGGNEQFF
TRBV19,CASSIRISSYEQYF
TRBV5-4,CASSRDGIGEQYF
TRBV6-5,CASSYHARGTDTQYF
TRBV2,CASSGGGTVF